The clone carrying this T cell receptor beta chain was seen a handful of times. As yet, its antigen is unknown. Sorted populations all had greater than 95% purity. This entry is derived from a study of beta chain features in type 1 diabetes. The ends lost 3 bases at V and 2 bases at J; junction bases unmatched: 7. The CDR3 runs to 15 residues. Germline V gene lookup returns CDR1 GTSNPN and CDR2 SVGIG (reference sequence). Findings and limits, study-wide: Small HLA sub-analyses could not settle whether HLA shapes TCRB rearrangement. Junctions at VDJ sites from type 1 diabetes patients had fewer insertions and more deletions.

Expressed TCRB transcripts got sequenced, as all isolated RNA was reverse transcribed. Clones were sequenced by immunoSEQ multiplex PCR, and TCRdb holds only the in-frame ones, with some missing. Of some 410,000 clones in the sample, about 14% were seen once. This sequence joins TRBV30 and TRBJ2-5; 9 bases are a match to TRBD1. The TCR originated in a man aged 25 to 45 in good health. Sequenced material: naive CD4+ T cells from blood. The CDR3: CAWRRKGTGQETQYF. The CDR3 DNA is TGTGCCTGGAGGCGGAAAGGGACAGGGCAAGAGACCCAGTACTTC.